These T cell receptor beta chains were read from a single sample in a study of T cells in Graves' hyperthyroidism and ophthalmopathy. TCRdb processed the multiplex PCR reads anew with MiXCR; each CDR3 protein has one entry. The sample has roughly 570,000 distinct CDR3 sequences, roughly 50% seen once. Sequencing was done on a sample of peripheral blood or thyroid tissue (not recorded which). These receptors were taken from an adult woman with Graves' disease, either hyperthyroidism or ophthalmopathy (not recorded which). The CDR3 runs from the conserved cysteine through the conserved F or W. D genes are given only for firm matches. Expanded clones are given a class, and other clones once, few, many or no size at all.

TGCAGTGCCGGACAGGGCTTCTACGAGCAGTACTTC CSAGQGFYEQYF TRBJ2-7 many TRBV20-1 TRBD1
TGTGCCAGCAGCTCACCTCTCCTTAGCGGGAGGGTCGACGAGCAGTACTTC CASSSPLLSGRVDEQYF TRBJ2-7 few TRBV7-9 TRBD2
TGTGCCAGCAGTTTCCGGGGTCTGAACACCATATATTTT CASSFRGLNTIYF TRBJ1-3 - TRBV6-5 -
TGTGCCACCCGGGGACTGATCACAGATACGCAGTATTTT CATRGLITDTQYF TRBJ2-3 few TRBV24-1 -
TGTGCCAGCTCACCAGTAACGGGAGAGACCCAGCATTTT CASSPVTGETQHF TRBJ1-5 few TRBV18 -
TGTGCCAGCAGCCTAGCAGGGGTCTATGGCTACACCTTC CASSLAGVYGYTF TRBJ1-2 many TRBV7-6 -
TGTGCCAGCAGCTCAAGGGACAGGTACGAGCAGTACTTC CASSSRDRYEQYF TRBJ2-7 many TRBV11-2 TRBD1
TGCGCCAGCAGCCATGCCAGGGACCCTCGTATGGCTGAAGCTTTCTTT CASSHARDPRMAEAFF TRBJ1-1 many TRBV5-1 -
TGCAGTGCTAGAGGACTGACAGGGGTTAATAGCAATCAGCCCCAGCATTTT CSARGLTGVNSNQPQHF TRBJ1-5 - TRBV20-1 TRBD1
TGCGCCAGCAGCCAACCGGGACAGGCGGTGTCTGAAGCTTTCTTT CASSQPGQAVSEAFF TRBJ1-1 many TRBV4-1 TRBD1
TGCGCCAGCAGCCGAGGTCGGGAGCTGTTTTTT CASSRGRELFF TRBJ2-2 once TRBV5-1 -
TGCAGTGCCAGAGCGGCAGGGAGAGAGACCCAGTACTTC CSARAAGRETQYF TRBJ2-5 - TRBV20-1 -
TGTGCCAGTAGAAAGAGACTAGCCGCCGGGGAGCTGTTTTTT CASRKRLAAGELFF TRBJ2-2 many TRBV19 TRBD2
TGTGCCAGCCTGGGACAGGGACACAGCTCCTACGAGCAGTACTTC CASLGQGHSSYEQYF TRBJ2-7 - TRBV2 TRBD1
TGTGCCAGCAGGGCAGGGGAGGATCAGCCCCAGCATTTT CASRAGEDQPQHF TRBJ1-5 - TRBV12-3/TRBV12-4 -
TGTGCCATCAGTGAGCCGTTGGGTAGTGACTCAGGAGAAAAACTGTTTTTT CAISEPLGSDSGEKLFF TRBJ1-4 few TRBV10-3 -
TGCAGTGCTACTTACCCAGGGGTGGTGACTGAAGCTTTCTTT CSATYPGVVTEAFF TRBJ1-1 - TRBV20-1 -
TGCGCCAGCAGCTTGGAGGGGCAGGTACCGGGACACCCACCCAAGCATTTT CASSLEGQVPGHPPKHF TRBJ1-5 many TRBV5-1 -
TGCGCCAGCACCGTGCCAGGGAACACTGAAGCTTTCTTT CASTVPGNTEAFF TRBJ1-1 once TRBV5-1 -
TGTGCCAGCATTAAGTTACCCGGGGAGCTGTTTTTT CASIKLPGELFF TRBJ2-2 - TRBV6-1 -
TGTGCCAGCAGTGAAACCTCGGGACAGACCTTTAACTATGGCTACACCTTC CASSETSGQTFNYGYTF TRBJ1-2 many TRBV6-4 TRBD1
TGTGCCAGCGGCGACAGGGGGAGGAATCAGCCCCAGCATTTT CASGDRGRNQPQHF TRBJ1-5 many TRBV2 TRBD1
TGTGCCAGCAGCAAAAGGCGACAGGGAAGCTACGAGCAGTACTTC CASSKRRQGSYEQYF TRBJ2-7 - TRBV7-2 TRBD1
TGCAGTGTAAGACAGGGGGCTAACTATGGCTACACCTTC CSVRQGANYGYTF TRBJ1-2 few TRBV20-1 TRBD1
TGTGCCAGTAACAGGGTAGGGACCGCTGGGGCCAACGTCCTGACTTTC CASNRVGTAGANVLTF TRBJ2-6 - TRBV19 -
TGTGCCACCAGCAGAGATCCGGCCGAAGGGACCCAGTACTTC CATSRDPAEGTQYF TRBJ2-5 many TRBV15 -
TGTGCCAGCAGTCCCCGCGGGTTGAACACCGGGGAGCTGTTTTTT CASSPRGLNTGELFF TRBJ2-2 many TRBV12-3/TRBV12-4 -
TGTGCCAGCTCCGGACAGGGAAGGGAGGACTATGGCTACACCTTC CASSGQGREDYGYTF TRBJ1-2 many TRBV5-5 TRBD1
TGTGCCGCAACCGGGACAGGGCAACCCTACGAGCAGTACTTC CAATGTGQPYEQYF TRBJ2-7 many TRBV10-3 TRBD1
TGTGCCAGCAGCTCCACGACCGGCGCAACGCAGTATTTT CASSSTTGATQYF TRBJ2-3 - TRBV7-3 -
TGTGCCAGCAGCTCCGGACCGGACAGACACCCTGAAAAACTGTTTTTT CASSSGPDRHPEKLFF TRBJ1-4 - TRBV7-9 -
TGTGCCAGCAGCTTGGACATCTATAGCACAGATACGCAGTATTTT CASSLDIYSTDTQYF TRBJ2-3 - TRBV5-5 -
TGCAGTGCTGACCTACACCCCTACGAGCAGTACTTC CSADLHPYEQYF TRBJ2-7 many TRBV20-1 -
TGTGCCAGCAGTTTACCCGTGGTGCCCCAGCATTTT CASSLPVVPQHF TRBJ1-5 many TRBV27 -
TGTGCCAGCAGTTACATTGTCGGGCAGGTCGATTCCGGGGGCTATGGCTACACCTTC CASSYIVGQVDSGGYGYTF TRBJ1-2 - TRBV6-5 -
TGTGCCAGCAGTTTATCAAGTGCTCAAGAGACCCAGTACTTC CASSLSSAQETQYF TRBJ2-5 few TRBV28 -
TGTGCCAGCAGCGCGTCCGGGACTAGCGACACCGGGGAGCTGTTTTTT CASSASGTSDTGELFF TRBJ2-2 - TRBV9 TRBD2
TGCAGTGCTAGAGAGGGGACAGGGGGCGTCGGTGGCTACACCTTC CSAREGTGGVGGYTF TRBJ1-2 - TRBV20-1 TRBD1
TGTGCCATATCCCTAAGGGGCGACATACCCGGGGAGCTGTTTTTT CAISLRGDIPGELFF TRBJ2-2 - TRBV10-3 -
TGTGCCAGCAGCCCTAGAGTGGGGCCCGAGCAGCCCCAGTACTTC CASSPRVGPEQPQYF TRBJ2-5 - TRBV7-3 -
TGTGCCAGCAGCTTGCGGGAAAGCACAGATACGCAGTATTTT CASSLRESTDTQYF TRBJ2-3 few TRBV5-6 -
TGTGCCAGCAGCTTACTGCCGGGGGATAACTATGGCTACACCTTC CASSLLPGDNYGYTF TRBJ1-2 many TRBV7-2 -
TGTGCCAGCAGCTTAGCCTGGGACGAGCCCCAGCATTTT CASSLAWDEPQHF TRBJ1-5 many TRBV7-2 -
TGTGCCAGCAGTGGTATCCGGGACGGCGAGCAGTACTTC CASSGIRDGEQYF TRBJ2-7 many TRBV2 -
TGTGCCAGCAGCTCCGGCACTAGCGGTTCTCAGGCCTACGAGCAGTACTTC CASSSGTSGSQAYEQYF TRBJ2-7 - TRBV7-9 TRBD2
TGTGCCAGCAGCTCCCTGCTGGAGGGAGGGGGTGAAAAACTGTTTTTT CASSSLLEGGGEKLFF TRBJ1-4 many TRBV5-6 -
TGTGCCACCAGCAGCCAATTGCCGGGGAACACTGAAGCTTTCTTT CATSSQLPGNTEAFF TRBJ1-1 - TRBV15 -
TGTGCTACTGCGGGACAGGGAGATCGGGCCCTCCACTTT CATAGQGDRALHF TRBJ1-6 - TRBV10-3 TRBD1
TGCAGCGTCTCAGGGTATCAGGATCAGCCCCAGCATTTT CSVSGYQDQPQHF TRBJ1-5 - TRBV29-1 -
TGTGCCAGCAGCGCCACAGGGACCCTAGGCAATCAGCCCCAGCATTTT CASSATGTLGNQPQHF TRBJ1-5 - TRBV7-3 -
TGTGCCAGCAGCTCCCCCGGGACCCAGTACTTC CASSSPGTQYF TRBJ2-5 - TRBV11-2 -
TGCAGTGCAAACACAGGGAGCTCCTATAATTCACCCCTCCACTTT CSANTGSSYNSPLHF TRBJ1-6 - TRBV20-1 -
TGTGCCAGCAGCCTAAACTACAGGGGGCGCGTTGAAGCTTTCTTT CASSLNYRGRVEAFF TRBJ1-1 many TRBV5-4 TRBD1
TGCAGCGTTCGGGGGGGGGCAGCTGGAAACACCATATATTTT CSVRGGAAGNTIYF TRBJ1-3 - TRBV29-1 -
TGTGCCAGCAGCCTAACCGGGACAGGGAGCTCTGGGGCCAACGTCCTGACTTTC CASSLTGTGSSGANVLTF TRBJ2-6 many TRBV4-2 TRBD1
TGTGCCAGCCGGATCAGGGGCATTCAGCCCCAGCATTTT CASRIRGIQPQHF TRBJ1-5 many TRBV6-6 -
TGTGCCTGGAGCCAGGGGTACGAGCAGTACTTC CAWSQGYEQYF TRBJ2-7 - TRBV30 -
TGTGCCAGTTCCCGGGCAGGCCCAAACACTGAAGCTTTCTTT CASSRAGPNTEAFF TRBJ1-1 many TRBV27 -
TGTGCCAGCAGCCCTTCTACAGGGGAGACCCAGTACTTC CASSPSTGETQYF TRBJ2-5 - TRBV9 -